This TCR beta chain was sequenced for a study of T cells in Graves' hyperthyroidism and ophthalmopathy. General observations from the study: Ophthalmopathy was identified by the model a median about six months ahead of onset. Stable hyperthyroidism was separated from ophthalmopathy by a model based on 13 V-J features. Most clonotypes that expanded in the thyroid above 0.001 also showed up in blood.

A few counts support this clonotype. What it binds is not known. This CDR3 is 14 amino acids long. Germline V gene lookup returns CDR1 MNHNS and CDR2 SASEGT. Trimming left V 6 bases short and J 1 base short, with 12 bases between. Fresh peripheral blood, under 11 ml, yielded the PBMCs. RNA transcripts gave rise to amplified TCR beta CDR3 regions. A set of HTBI primers served as the primers for a first-round RT-PCR of the TCR CDR3. Each CDR3 protein is one row after TCRdb ran MiXCR on the multiplex PCR reads. The profile shows 490,000 or so distinct CDR3 sequences, approximately 20% of them singletons. The gene calls are TRBV6-1 and TRBJ1-1; D perhaps matches TRBD1 (5 bases). This receptor was taken from a middle-aged man with Graves' ophthalmopathy. Sequenced material: blood. For the CDR3, the DNA is TGTGCCAGCAGAACTCGACAGACGAACACTGAAGCTTTCTTT. Protein: CASRTRQTNTEAFF.